Detailed here is one TCR beta chain. Its antigen is not yet known. The record has no base qualities; no much larger clone is one base away. The meaning of the sample's time point label: about 28 days (+/-7) after the second vaccine dose. AZD1222 recipients whose second dose came at about 4 weeks and those whose second dose came at about 12 weeks were combined into one group, since spike-specific TCR depth and breadth did not differ between the two schedules. Samples from vaccinated people were obtained from the UK trials COV001 and COV002, which included a single-blind randomized controlled phase 2/3 trial of AZD1222 (ChAdOx1 nCoV-19) in healthy adults. For TCRbeta chain sequencing, PBMC samples from trial participants were taken at day 0 and at day 28 after the second dose. These data belong to a study of T cell responses to AZD1222 COVID-19 vaccine (dated by TCRdb to 2020 to 2023). Regarding the study in general: TCR sequencing covered more than 230 trial participants: nearly 210 given two doses of AZD1222 and about 26 given two doses of MenACWY control vaccine. Trial participants were enrolled into age subgroups of 18-55, 56-69 and 70-plus years, which contained around 150, 28 and 57 TCR-sequenced participants, respectively. Results and caveats for the whole study, not just this receptor: No day 14 peak-response samples were available, so repertoires were characterized only after the peak T cell response. The whole spike protein was spanned by vaccine-associated CD4 TCRs, and dominant responses were seen in regions 160-218 and 743-854. Conclusions about previously exposed vaccinees were limited because only a handful of AZD1222 recipients were SARS-CoV-2 seropositive at baseline. Nearly half of unique spike-specific TCRs reportedly recognized epitopes outside regions mutated in the B.1.351 and B.1.1.7 variants. Participants were mostly white British, with more females than males. The authors suggested clonal diversity may have been underestimated. In the small 56-69-year group, the increase in depth fell short of significance, most likely because of low power. Spike-specific TCR breadth and depth rose significantly after two AZD1222 doses compared with day 0 and with MenACWY recipients.

The CDR3 regions of human TCRbeta chains were analyzed by immunosequencing. Under the source paper's analysis protocol: TCRs in the repertoires were compared against a reference library of SARS-CoV-2-specific TCRs that had been generated with the MIRA antigen-specificity platform. Breadth was defined as the fraction of unique TCRs that were SARS-CoV-2-associated, and depth was defined as the fraction of total T cells that were SARS-CoV-2-associated. Using the MIRA data, each spike-specific TCR was mapped to the spike region that the TCR reacts to and placed in a CD4 or CD8 class. Log10-transformed breadth and depth values were compared by one-way ANOVA with Sidak's multiple comparisons tests. The source is immuneACCESS, and TCRdb retained only in-frame sequences with V and J called. Part of the clones is not carried over; for the studies checked, unresolved V genes explain less than half of this, and the remainder is unexplained. The V and J calls and clone size were taken over from that table, and D and trimming were inferred from the DNA. This sample has more than 110,000 clones in its table, and more than 70% of those were observed once. More than 3% of the sample is held by the ten biggest clonotypes.

Between the V and J ends, shortened by 4 bases and 4 bases respectively, the junction contains 10 bases. From its cysteine to its phenylalanine, the CDR3 spans 14 amino acids. Just the 42-base CDR3 DNA is kept, in frame starting at base 1. For CDR1 and CDR2, the germline V gene lists MGHDK and SYGVNS. Sample: peripheral blood, taken 28 days after the second AZD1222 dose. This TCR was recovered from an adult who received the AZD1222 COVID-19 vaccine. The sequence links TRBV25-1 to TRBJ1-4; the D gene is perhaps TRBD1, on 5 matching bases. The DNA sequence is given as TGTGCCAGCAGTGGGGACTGGTTTAATGAAAAACTGTTTTTT. This codes for CASSGDWFNEKLFF.